A single sample gave rise to the 21 T cell receptor beta chains below, sequenced in a study of blood T cell repertoires in COVID-19. The assay was immunoSEQ multiplex PCR, and TCRdb's table has in-frame clones only and misses some. Found here are some 390,000 clones, around 87% of them singletons; the top ten hold roughly 3.1%. Sequencing was performed on peripheral blood. These receptors were collected from a human donor in a cohort sampled during active COVID-19.

CDR3: CAWTKDRYLNTEAFF. CDR3 in DNA: TGTGCCTGGACGAAGGACAGGTATCTGAACACTGAAGCTTTCTTT. V gene TRBV30 combines with J gene TRBJ1-1, with 7 bases aligning to TRBD1. Germline CDR1 is GTSNPN and CDR2 is SVGIG (reference sequence). The CDR3 consists of 15 residues. Trimming removed 4 bases from V and 0 bases from J; junction bases left unmatched: 8.

V gene TRBV5-4 combines with J gene TRBJ1-2, with 8 positions matching TRBD1. Germline V gives CDR1 SGHNT, CDR2 YYREEE (reference sequence). This CDR3 has 13 residues. The J segment lost 3 bases and the V segment lost 4 bases, leaving 2 bases of the junction unmatched. The CDR3 is CASSLTGDYGYTF. The CDR3 nucleotides read TGTGCCAGCAGCCTGACAGGGGACTATGGCTACACCTTC.

The chain links TRBV30 to TRBJ1-2, with D perhaps matching TRBD1 (6 bases). V lost 4 bases and J 5 bases, leaving 11 bases between the germline ends. This CDR3 has 12 residues. Germline CDR1 and CDR2: GTSNPN and SVGIG (reference sequence). Here the CDR3 reads CAWKEGVYGYTF. In nucleotides, the CDR3 is TGTGCCTGGAAAGAGGGGGTTTATGGCTACACCTTC.

The chain links TRBV6-5 to TRBJ1-2, with D possibly TRBD1 on 6 matching bases. Per the germline V gene, CDR1 is MNHEY and CDR2 is SVGAGI. Trimming cost V 7 bases and J 8 bases, with 14 bases left between them. The CDR3 has 12 amino acids. CDR3 coding DNA: TGTGCCAGCAATACAGGGCTGGTCGGCTACACCTTC. Translated: CASNTGLVGYTF.

V gene TRBV7-3 combines with J gene TRBJ2-7, with 10 bases lining up with TRBD1. Trimming took 4 bases from V and 6 from J; bases not matched to a gene: 6. The CDR3 contains 14 residues. Germline loops: CDR1 SGHTA, CDR2 FQGTGA. For the CDR3, the DNA is TGTGCCAGCAGCTCGACAGGGGGCAGGGGCGAGCAGTACTTC. It specifies CASSSTGGRGEQYF.

This sequence joins TRBV5-1 and TRBJ2-5; 11 bases line up with TRBD2. CDR1 is SGHRS, CDR2 YFSETQ, per germline. CDR3 length equals 16 residues. V was clipped by 0 bases and J by 2 bases; unmatched bases: 3. The CDR3 here is CASSLAGTSGQETQYF. CDR3 sequence (DNA): TGCGCCAGCAGCTTGGCCGGGACTAGCGGACAAGAGACCCAGTACTTC.

This clone has a single count. This chain connects TRBV6-4 to TRBJ2-5; D is perhaps TRBD1 (5 bases). CDR3 length equals 18 residues. The V gene lost 2 bases and the J gene lost 1 base, with 20 bases spanning the gap. CDR1 and CDR2 (germline): MRHNA, SNTAGT. The CDR3, as DNA: TGTGCCAGCAGTGACCCCACTGACAGAGGTCTTAGCCAAGAGACCCAGTACTTC. Translation gives CASSDPTDRGLSQETQYF.

CDR3 residues: CASSQTGGAWNIQYF. The CDR3 DNA reads as TGTGCCAGCAGCCAAACAGGGGGCGCATGGAACATTCAGTACTTC. The chain joins TRBV28 to TRBJ2-4; 9 bases are a match to TRBD1. The junction had 10 bases not matched to a gene; V was cut back by 6 bases and J by 7 bases. CDR1 and CDR2 (germline): MDHEN, SYDVKM. This CDR3 has 15 amino acids.

The V and J genes are TRBV3-1 (or the pseudogene TRBV3-2) and TRBJ2-5; TRBD1 aligns across 7 bases. Germline V gene lookup returns CDR1 LGHDT and CDR2 YNNKEL (reference sequence). V shed 6 bases, J shed 7 bases, and the junction held 5 bases outside the gene matches. The CDR3 covers 12 residues. The CDR3 sequence is CASREQGTTQYF. The CDR3 nucleotides read TGTGCCAGCAGGGAACAGGGGACGACCCAGTACTTC.

This chain uses TRBV21-1 with TRBJ1-1. TRBV21-1 has pseudogene status. This CDR3 is built from 17 residues. The CDR3 nucleotides read TGTGCCAGCAACTGGCCCCACCGGGGTCAGAAGGGCACTGAAGCTTTCTTT. This sequence encodes CASNWPHRGQKGTEAFF.

Only one count was recorded for this clone. The same CDR3 arises from other DNA sequences in this sample as well. The chain's CDR3 is CASSLGDRGTEAFF. The CDR3 region has the DNA TGTGCCAGCAGTTTAGGGGACAGGGGTACTGAAGCTTTCTTT. The V gene is TRBV28, the J gene TRBJ1-1; 10 bases match TRBD1. The V and J ends lost 2 bases and 5 bases, in that order; junction bases with no gene match: 2. CDR3 length equals 14 residues. Germline V gene lookup returns CDR1 MDHEN and CDR2 SYDVKM.

This chain joins TRBV2 and TRBJ2-7, with D possibly being TRBD2 (5 bases). The CDR3 sequence is 14 residues long. Between the trimmed V and J ends, which lost 3 bases and 0 bases, there was a span of 9 bases. Germline CDR1 reads SNHLY; CDR2 reads FYNNEI. The CDR3 spells CASSEVATSYEQYF. The CDR3 DNA follows: TGTGCCAGCAGTGAGGTAGCGACCTCCTACGAGCAGTACTTC.

CDR3 in DNA: TGTGCCAGCAGTCCCCTCAGGGTTGAATGGCTAATTACCGCCTACGAGCAGTACTTC. Translation gives CASSPLRVEWLITAYEQYF. V gene TRBV27 combines with J gene TRBJ2-7; a possible D gene is TRBD1 (5 bases). The V end was cut by 5 bases, the J end by 2 bases, with 28 bases between. The CDR3 totals 19 residues. CDR1 and CDR2 from the germline V gene are MNHEY and SMNVEV (reference sequence).

The rearrangement uses TRBV28 and TRBJ1-5; 7 nucleotides align to TRBD1. Germline CDR1 and CDR2: MDHEN and SYDVKM. Losses at the gene ends were 4 bases for V and 4 bases for J; bases not matched to a gene: 7. This CDR3 has 15 amino acids. CDR3 coding DNA: TGTGCCAGCAGTTACAGGGGAAGTGGGAATCAGCCCCAGCATTTT. Protein: CASSYRGSGNQPQHF.

The V gene is TRBV9, the J gene TRBJ2-7; TRBD1 agrees at 8 bases. Germline CDR1 reads SGDLS; CDR2 reads YYNGEE. V shed 2 bases, J shed 4 bases, and the junction held 11 bases outside the gene matches. The CDR3 length is 16 residues. CDR3 in DNA: TGTGCCAGCAGCGTTGGGGCCCGGACAGGGCTATACGAGCAGTACTTC. As protein: CASSVGARTGLYEQYF. Filled out from reference TRBV9 and TRBJ2-7, the complete variable domain reads DSGVTQTPKHLITATGQRVTLRCSPRSGDLSVYWYQQSLDQGLQFLIQYYNGEERAKGNILERFSAQQFPDLHSELNLSSLELGDSALYFCASSVGARTGLYEQYFGPGTRLTVT.

V usage is TRBV6-5 and J usage is TRBJ1-3; D is perhaps TRBD1 (5 bases). V was trimmed by 6 bases and J by 0 bases, leaving 9 bases between them. The CDR3 consists of 14 residues. Germline values: CDR1 MNHEY, CDR2 SVGAGI. CDR3 bases: TGTGCCAGCAGGGTCGGGGGCTCTGGAAACACCATATATTTT. This encodes CASRVGGSGNTIYF.

The rearrangement joins TRBV29-1 to TRBJ1-2, with TRBD1 matching over 7 bases. J lost 4 bases, V lost 3 bases, and 14 bases had no gene match. This CDR3 has 16 amino acids. Germline V gene data show CDR1 as SQVTM and CDR2 as ANQGSEA. CDR3 coding DNA: TGCAGCGTTGATCCGAGGGGGCGGGGAGGTAGCTATGGCTACACCTTC. Encoded protein: CSVDPRGRGGSYGYTF. Full variable domain (outside the CDR3, taken from reference TRBV29-1 and TRBJ1-2): SAVISQKPSRDICQRGTSLTIQCQVDSQVTMMFWYRQQPGQSLTLIATANQGSEATYESGFVIDKFPISRPNLTFSTLTVSNMSPEDSSIYLCSVDPRGRGGSYGYTFGSGTRLTVV.

This clone was counted only a few times. The CDR3 nucleotides are TGTGCCAGCACCTTGGGTAGCGGGGGGGCGGAGACCCAGTACTTC. Protein sequence: CASTLGSGGAETQYF. The rearrangement links TRBV6-5 to TRBJ2-5; 11 bases match TRBD2. V lost 7 bases, J lost 5 bases, and 9 bases stayed unmatched. The CDR3 is made up of 15 amino acids. Germline V gene lookup returns CDR1 MNHEY and CDR2 SVGAGI.

The V gene is TRBV5-6, the J gene TRBJ1-1; possibly TRBD1 for D (6 bases). Trimming left V 1 base short and J 5 bases short, with 15 bases between. Per germline, CDR1 SGHDT and CDR2 YYEEEE. The CDR3 has 15 residues. The CDR3 sequence is CASSLMGGRWTEAFF. CDR3 DNA sequence: TGTGCCAGCAGCTTGATGGGGGGGCGGTGGACTGAAGCTTTCTTT. Complete variable domain (other parts from reference TRBV5-6 and TRBJ1-1): DAGVTQSPTHLIKTRGQQVTLRCSPKSGHDTVSWYQQALGQGPQFIFQYYEEEERQRGNFPDRFSGHQFPNYSSELNVNALLLGDSALYLCASSLMGGRWTEAFFGQGTRLTVV.

This clone was observed once. The chain employs TRBV25-1 and TRBJ1-2; perhaps TRBD1 as D (5 bases). The germline gives CDR1 MGHDK, CDR2 SYGVNS. The CDR3 loop spans 11 amino acids. Trimming removed 5 bases from V and 5 bases from J, with 6 bases in between. CDR3 in DNA: TGTGCCAGCAGTTCAGGGTATGGCTACACCTTC. Protein sequence: CASSSGYGYTF.

This clone has only a few counts. The chain recombines TRBV28 with TRBJ2-7; 7 nucleotides agree with TRBD1. The V gene's germline CDR1 is MDHEN and CDR2 SYDVKM. The CDR3 sequence is 16 residues long. Trimming removed 4 bases from V and 2 bases from J; junction bases left unmatched: 11. CDR3 amino acids: CASSSLYRDRPYEQYF. CDR3 DNA sequence: TGTGCCAGCAGTTCCCTTTACCGGGACAGACCCTACGAGCAGTACTTC.